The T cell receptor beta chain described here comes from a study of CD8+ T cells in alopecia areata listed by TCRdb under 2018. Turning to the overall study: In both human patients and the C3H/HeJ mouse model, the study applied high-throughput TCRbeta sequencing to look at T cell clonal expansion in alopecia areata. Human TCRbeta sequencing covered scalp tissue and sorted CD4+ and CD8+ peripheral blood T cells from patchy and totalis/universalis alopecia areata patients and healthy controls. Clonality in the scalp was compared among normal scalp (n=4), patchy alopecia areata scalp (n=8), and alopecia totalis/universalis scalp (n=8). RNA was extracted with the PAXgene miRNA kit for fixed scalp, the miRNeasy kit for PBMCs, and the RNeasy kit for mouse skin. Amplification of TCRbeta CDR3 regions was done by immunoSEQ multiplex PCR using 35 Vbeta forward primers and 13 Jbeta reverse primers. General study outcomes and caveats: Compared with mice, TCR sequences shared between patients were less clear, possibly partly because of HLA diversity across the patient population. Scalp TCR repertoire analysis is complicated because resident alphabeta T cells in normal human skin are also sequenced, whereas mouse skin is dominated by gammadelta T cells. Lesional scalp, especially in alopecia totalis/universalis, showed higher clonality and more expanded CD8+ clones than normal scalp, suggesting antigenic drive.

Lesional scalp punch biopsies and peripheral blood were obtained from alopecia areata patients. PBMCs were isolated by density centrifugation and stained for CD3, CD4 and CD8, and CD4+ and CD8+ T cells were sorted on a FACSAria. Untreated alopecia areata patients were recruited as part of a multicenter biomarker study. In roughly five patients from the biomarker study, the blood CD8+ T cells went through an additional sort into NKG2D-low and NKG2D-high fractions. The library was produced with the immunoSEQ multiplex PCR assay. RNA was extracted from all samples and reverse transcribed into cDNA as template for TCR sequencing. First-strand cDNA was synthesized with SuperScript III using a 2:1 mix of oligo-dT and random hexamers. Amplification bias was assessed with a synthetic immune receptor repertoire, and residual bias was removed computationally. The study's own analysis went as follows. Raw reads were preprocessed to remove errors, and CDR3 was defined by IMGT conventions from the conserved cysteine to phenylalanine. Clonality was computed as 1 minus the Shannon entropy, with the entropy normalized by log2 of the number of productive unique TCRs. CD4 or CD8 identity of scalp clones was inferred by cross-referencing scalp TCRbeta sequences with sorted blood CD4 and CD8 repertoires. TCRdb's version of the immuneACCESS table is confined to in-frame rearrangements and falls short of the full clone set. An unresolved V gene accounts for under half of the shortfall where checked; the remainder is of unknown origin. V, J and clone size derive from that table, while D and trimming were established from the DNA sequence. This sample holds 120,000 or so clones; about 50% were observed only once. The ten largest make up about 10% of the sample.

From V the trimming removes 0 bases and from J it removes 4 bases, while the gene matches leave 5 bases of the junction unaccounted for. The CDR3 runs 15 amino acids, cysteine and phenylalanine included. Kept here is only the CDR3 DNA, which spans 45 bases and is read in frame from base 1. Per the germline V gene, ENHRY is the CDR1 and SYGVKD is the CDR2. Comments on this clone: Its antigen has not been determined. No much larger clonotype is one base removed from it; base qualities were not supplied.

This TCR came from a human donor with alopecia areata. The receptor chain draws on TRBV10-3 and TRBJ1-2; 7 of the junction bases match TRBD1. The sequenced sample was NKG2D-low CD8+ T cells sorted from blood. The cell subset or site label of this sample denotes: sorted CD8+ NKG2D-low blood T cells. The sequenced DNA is TGTGCCATCAGTGAGTCGAGGGACAGCTTCTATGGCTACACCTTC. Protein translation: CAISESRDSFYGYTF.